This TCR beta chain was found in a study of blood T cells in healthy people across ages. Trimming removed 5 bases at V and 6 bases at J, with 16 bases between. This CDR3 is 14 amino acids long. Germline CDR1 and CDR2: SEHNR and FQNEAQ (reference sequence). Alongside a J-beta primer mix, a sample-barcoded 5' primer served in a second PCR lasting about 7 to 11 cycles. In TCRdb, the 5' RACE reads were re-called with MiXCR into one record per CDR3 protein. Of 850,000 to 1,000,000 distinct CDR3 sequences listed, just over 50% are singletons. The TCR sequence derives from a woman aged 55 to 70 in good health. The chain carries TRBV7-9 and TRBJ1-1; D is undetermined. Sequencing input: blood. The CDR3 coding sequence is TGTGCCAGCAGCCAGACATCTATTGGGGCTGAAGCTTTCTTT. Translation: CASSQTSIGAEAFF.